What follows are 3 T cell receptor beta chains derived from one specimen sequenced in a study of T cell repertoires in cytomegalovirus infection. TCRdb itself ran the reads through MiXCR, one entry per CDR3 protein. Of fewer than 950,000 distinct CDR3 sequences in the sample, around a third were seen once. Antigens for these TCRs are unknown. Sample: cultured CD8+ T cells from PBMCs, taken from culture after CMV antigen stimulation. The receptors come from a human donor in good health (CMV status not recorded). Some clones in this sample may be carry-over from other donors' samples.

This clonotype has ten or more counts. The chain has TRBV7-8 and TRBJ1-6, with D maybe TRBD1 (5 bases). Germline assignment: CDR1 SGHVS and CDR2 FQNEAQ. Trimming took 5 bases from V and 10 from J, leaving 9 bases between them. The CDR3 spans 12 residues. CDR3 coding DNA: TGTGCCAGCAGCCCTGGACAATCACCCCTCCACTTT. Translated, it gives CASSPGQSPLHF.

In its sample, this clonotype was seen once. This chain links TRBV4-1 with TRBJ1-6; no clear D gene. CDR1 and CDR2 (germline): MGHRA, YSYEKL. V was shortened by 3 bases and J by 5 bases, with 20 bases between the two germline ends. The CDR3 length is 18 residues. The CDR3 DNA sequence: TGCGCCAGCAGCCACCTACGGGGTGGGCGGAGGGATAATTCACCCCTCCACTTT. Its translation is CASSHLRGGRRDNSPLHF.

There are a few counts of this clonotype. This rearrangement joins TRBV18 to TRBJ1-1, with D unresolved. The CDR3 totals 15 residues. Germline assignment: CDR1 KGHSH and CDR2 LQKENI. The V end was cut by 3 bases, the J end by 6 bases, with 17 bases between. The CDR3 DNA reads TGTGCCAGCTCACCCATTCTGGGAGGGAAGGCTGAAGCTTTCTTT. Translation gives CASSPILGGKAEAFF.